The source of this T cell receptor beta chain is a study of cytomegalovirus exposure and HLA in healthy donors. The study's findings and limits: High specificity and sensitivity for cytomegalovirus status were reported for the classifier. The study put 150 to 200 TCR beta chains on its list as cytomegalovirus-associated.

Concerning this clone itself: Its matching antigen is unknown.

Among the donors, all were healthy bone marrow donors. Sampled while nominally healthy, donors likely had unrecorded immune exposures. This PCR relied on a set of 60 Vbeta primers and 13 Jbeta primers. The method was immunoSEQ multiplex PCR; TCRdb's version includes in-frame clones alone and lacks a portion of them. The sample has about 190,000 clones; roughly 80% are singletons. The material sequenced was PBMCs. This clonotype was obtained from a man between 40 and 49 years old in good health and CMV-seropositive.

CDR3 coding DNA: TGTGCCAGCCAGTCCCCGGGGGAGACCGGGGAGCTGTTTTTT. Protein: CASQSPGETGELFF. This rearrangement joins TRBV19 to TRBJ2-2; D is perhaps TRBD2 (6 bases). Germline V CDR1 and CDR2: LNHDA, SQIVND (reference sequence). V gave up 9 bases and J gave up 5 bases, with 16 bases separating them. The CDR3 contains 14 residues. Filled out from reference TRBV19 and TRBJ2-2, the complete variable domain reads DGGITQSPKYLFRKEGQNVTLSCEQNLNHDAMYWYRQDPGQGLRLIYYSQIVNDFQKGDIAEGYSVSREKKESFPLTVTSAQKNPTAFYLCASQSPGETGELFFGEGSRLTVL.